The entry below describes one T cell receptor beta chain. V shed 3 bases, J shed 2 bases, and the junction held 2 bases outside the gene matches. This CDR3 comprises 15 residues. Germline-derived CDR1 and CDR2 are LGHNA and YNFKEQ. In the original workflow: Researchers report that nucleated cell counts were estimated from reference gene primer amplification. Sequenced by immunoSEQ multiplex PCR; TCRdb stores in-frame clones only, minus some. That table gives V, J and clone size, and the DNA gave D and trimming. Among about 70,000 clones listed, 80% to 90% were seen once. This entry is derived from a study of blood T cell repertoires in COVID-19. Study-level background: COVID-19 samples collected from the United States, Italy and Spain covered acute and convalescent phases. The cDNA or gDNA used as material had been derived from T cells, B-cell-depleted T cells, or PBMCs.

Sequencing was done on a sample of peripheral blood. The sequence came from a woman between 65 and 79 years old with acute or convalescent COVID-19. V gene TRBV4-2 combines with J gene TRBJ1-2; 11 bases align to TRBD1. CDR3 amino acids: CASSHGTGGNYGYTF. Written as DNA, the CDR3 is TGTGCCAGCAGCCACGGGACAGGGGGGAACTATGGCTACACCTTC.